This T cell receptor beta chain appears in the sequencing data of a study of blood T cell repertoires in COVID-19. On the study more broadly: Samples taken during acute and convalescent COVID-19 were collected in the United States, Italy and Spain. T cells, B-cell-depleted T cells, or PBMCs provided the cDNA or gDNA that served as material.

On this clone itself: The same CDR3 arises from other DNA sequences in this sample as well.

Per the original data handling: Reference gene primer amplification gave estimated nucleated cell counts. Method: immunoSEQ multiplex PCR; TCRdb's copy keeps in-frame clones and lacks some. V, J and clone size are taken as reported in that table, and D and trimming were inferred from the DNA itself. The profile shows 250,000 to 350,000 clones, around 90% of them singletons. The germline V and J ends were trimmed by 2 bases and 4 bases, with 4 bases remaining between them. CDR3 length equals 12 residues. CDR1 is LNHDA and CDR2 is SQIVND in the germline V gene (reference sequence). The gene calls are TRBV19 and TRBJ2-3; D unresolved. The specimen was peripheral blood. This clonotype was obtained from a young man with active or convalescent COVID-19. CDR3 amino acids: CASSIPADTQYF. DNA for the CDR3: TGTGCCAGTAGTATACCGGCAGATACGCAGTATTTT. The variable domain in full, with the rest retrieved from reference TRBV19 and TRBJ2-3, is DGGITQSPKYLFRKEGQNVTLSCEQNLNHDAMYWYRQDPGQGLRLIYYSQIVNDFQKGDIAEGYSVSREKKESFPLTVTSAQKNPTAFYLCASSIPADTQYFGPGTRLTVL.